These T cell receptor beta chains were read from a single sample in a study of cytomegalovirus exposure and HLA in healthy donors. Sequencing was performed with immunoSEQ multiplex PCR; in TCRdb, only in-frame clones are kept and a portion is missing. Of roughly 180,000 clones in the sample, roughly 80% were seen once. Sequencing was performed on PBMCs. The receptors here all came from a male donor in good health and CMV-seronegative. Each CDR3 is given with its conserved first and last residue. Clone size appears in some rows only: once, few, many, or a class for an expanded clone.

size,V,CDR3
few,TRBV4-1,CASSLSTAGRMNTEAFF
NA,TRBV4-1,CASNPREGGTEQYF
NA,TRBV5-4,CASSLSGTRQETQYF
NA,TRBV28,CASSLWTGQNTGELFF
NA,TRBV30,CAWETYQLQGADYGYPF
NA,TRBV7-2,CASSRDRASYEQYF
NA,TRBV28,CASSGTDLLRWYF
NA,TRBV5-8,CASSLARLAGTTDTQYF
once,TRBV25-1,CASSGQGYNQPQHF
NA,TRBV6-6,CASSGQGENTIYF
NA,TRBV5-1,CASSLDVGADEKLFF
NA,TRBV19,CASSRSGDLNYGYTF
NA,TRBV19,CASSPRQGSGYTF
NA,TRBV27,CATGFDQPQHF
NA,TRBV19,CASSMNQGPPGTQYF
NA,TRBV5-4,CASSLELGTGEKLFF
few,TRBV4-1,CASSPTGSHEQYF
NA,TRBV5-4,CASSGVPGHEQFF
NA,TRBV6-5,CASSYFRDQPQHF
once,TRBV19,CASNNPGQGSYEQYF
few,TRBV28,CASRQGASDAYEQYF
once,TRBV11-3,CASSLNNYNEQFF
NA,TRBV18,CASSLAGGSENYEQYF
NA,TRBV9,CASSVEGITYTDTQYF
NA,TRBV6-1,CASSVSGDYEQYF
once,TRBV29-1,CSVERTSEGSAYEQYF
NA,TRBV7-9,CASSLEGQSEAFF
few,TRBV5-4,CASSSPGGSGSYSGANVLTF
NA,TRBV2,CASSALYTEAFF
once,TRBV19,CASTRTGTTDTQYF
once,TRBV7-8,CASSLSLLAGGGNEQFF
NA,TRBV5-8,CASSFRGGAGANVLTF
NA,TRBV30,CAGAREGDTIYF
NA,TRBV28,CASSPSQDGYTF
NA,TRBV7-8,CASKKGTSGIYYYEQYF
NA,TRBV4-1,CASSQGGQEQYF
once,TRBV7-2,CASSPATGGSNYGYTF
few,TRBV6-6,CASSYLGGTNTEAFF
NA,TRBV30,CAWKHTAAFGETQYF
NA,TRBV5-1,CASSLLQGKDTQYF
NA,TRBV11-2,CASSLDRVTDTQYF
NA,TRBV7-3,CASSLGGPSFGGELFF
NA,TRBV23-1,CASRPALTARETQYF
NA,TRBV23-1,CASSISGVSSYNSPLHF
NA,TRBV5-4,CASRPGTGGSGELFF
NA,TRBV6-1,CASSQGQGKGETQYF
few,TRBV5-1,CASSLAGTYEQYF
once,TRBV27,CASRRTAANTEAFF
once,TRBV7-6,CASSSMTENTGELFF
NA,TRBV6-6,CASSYMASGGDTQYF
NA,TRBV4-1,CASSQAQGSYEQYF
NA,TRBV5-1,CASSLDAGVGGEKLFF
NA,TRBV5-1,CASSLATGMNTEAFF
few,TRBV5-1,CASSLTLQGSGYGYTF
NA,TRBV6-5,CASTIAGGSQETQYF